This is a list of T cell receptor beta chains from one sample in a study of CD8+CD57+ T cells in acquired aplastic anemia. TCRdb processed the reads anew with MiXCR; each CDR3 protein has one entry. The sample includes around 500,000 distinct CDR3 sequences, around 32% of them seen just once. Sequenced input: sorted CD4+, CD8+, or CD8+CD57+ T cells (not recorded which) from PBMCs. The receptors here all came from a human donor with aplastic anemia. CDR3s include the opening cysteine and the closing phenylalanine or tryptophan. A D gene is named only where the DNA matches it firmly. Clone size appears in some rows only: once, few, many, or a class for an expanded clone.

V	D	J	size	CDR3	DNA
TRBV6-1	-	TRBJ2-7	many	CASSRTDEQYF	TGTGCCAGCAGTCGGACAGACGAGCAGTACTTC
TRBV9	-	TRBJ1-4	few	CASSLTLRDEKLFF	TGTGCCAGCAGCCTAACACTACGGGATGAAAAACTGTTTTTT
TRBV12-3/TRBV12-4	-	TRBJ2-7	-	CASSPRTGGGDYEQYF	TGTGCCAGCTCACCCCGGACAGGAGGAGGGGACTACGAGCAGTACTTC
TRBV14	-	TRBJ2-7	many	CASSQFRQSVYEQYF	TGTGCCAGCAGCCAGTTCCGACAGTCCGTCTACGAGCAGTACTTC
TRBV7-3	-	TRBJ2-7	few	CVNSLFPSYEQYF	TGTGTCAACAGCTTATTTCCCTCCTACGAGCAGTACTTC
TRBV24-1	TRBD1	TRBJ2-2	few	CATSDRDRGDTGELFF	TGTGCCACCAGTGATCGAGACAGGGGCGACACCGGGGAGCTGTTTTTT
TRBV10-3	-	TRBJ2-5	once	CAIKRTEESQYF	TGTGCCATCAAGCGGACGGAAGAGAGCCAGTACTTC
TRBV4-3	TRBD1	TRBJ1-6	-	CASSQTQGNSPLHF	TGCGCCAGCAGCCAAACACAGGGGAATTCACCCCTCCACTTT
TRBV25-1	TRBD2	TRBJ2-1	-	CASPLAPSYNEQFF	TGTGCCAGCCCACTAGCGCCCAGCTACAATGAGCAGTTCTTC
TRBV11-2	-	TRBJ2-1	-	CASSFDWTGDNEQFF	TGTGCCAGCAGCTTCGATTGGACCGGGGACAATGAGCAGTTCTTC
TRBV10-3	-	TRBJ1-5	few	CASSFGWGTDQPQHF	TGTGCCAGCAGTTTCGGGTGGGGAACGGATCAGCCCCAGCATTTT
TRBV2	-	TRBJ1-3	-	CASSEFRRASGNTIYF	TGTGCCAGCAGTGAATTTCGAAGGGCCTCTGGAAACACCATATATTTT
TRBV19	-	TRBJ1-5	-	CASSMTSGRNQPQHF	TGTGCCAGTAGTATGACTAGCGGGCGAAATCAGCCCCAGCATTTT
TRBV6-2/TRBV6-3	TRBD1	TRBJ1-2	-	CASSYLSGTGGFNYGYTF	TGTGCCAGCAGTTACCTCTCGGGGACAGGGGGGTTTAACTATGGCTACACCTTC
TRBV20-1	-	TRBJ1-1	few	CSARQPGQRSTEAFF	TGCAGTGCTCGACAACCGGGACAAAGGAGCACTGAAGCTTTCTTT
TRBV19	-	TRBJ2-6	-	CASRAVSSGANVLTF	TGTGCCAGTAGGGCAGTGAGCTCTGGGGCCAACGTCCTGACTTTC
TRBV7-9	-	TRBJ2-7	-	CATAARAGAYEQYF	TGTGCCACCGCCGCCCGCGCGGGTGCCTACGAGCAGTACTTC
TRBV3-1	TRBD2	TRBJ2-7	-	CASSQAPAGRAGYEQYF	TGTGCCAGCAGCCAAGCGCCAGCGGGGAGGGCCGGGTACGAGCAGTACTTC
TRBV2	-	TRBJ1-1	many	CASSETAIEAFF	TGTGCCAGCAGTGAAACGGCCATTGAAGCTTTCTTT
TRBV10-3	-	TRBJ1-1	-	CAISEDKGYTEAFF	TGTGCCATCAGTGAGGACAAGGGTTACACTGAAGCTTTCTTT
TRBV15	-	TRBJ2-4	many	CATSRDSPLGTNIQYF	TGTGCCACCAGCAGAGACTCTCCTTTGGGTACAAACATTCAGTACTTC
TRBV29-1	-	TRBJ2-5	many	CSVEVRNQETQYF	TGCAGCGTTGAGGTCAGGAATCAAGAGACCCAGTACTTC
TRBV9	-	TRBJ1-3	many	CASSAPFGGNTIYF	TGTGCCAGCAGCGCTCCCTTCGGGGGAAACACCATATATTTT
TRBV20-1	-	TRBJ2-3	-	CSAHPRVDPTDTQYF	TGCAGTGCTCATCCTCGGGTAGACCCCACAGATACGCAGTATTTT
TRBV29-1	-	TRBJ1-2	-	CSLDRGYTF	TGCAGCCTAGACAGGGGCTACACCTTC
TRBV29-1	-	TRBJ2-3	once	CSVVLIDTDTQYF	TGCAGCGTTGTCCTGATAGACACAGATACGCAGTATTTT
TRBV7-6	-	TRBJ2-5	many	CASSSTNWEPQETQYF	TGTGCCAGCAGCTCAACGAACTGGGAACCACAAGAGACCCAGTACTTC
TRBV14	-	TRBJ2-5	few	CASSQGTSTEETQYF	TGTGCCAGCAGCCAAGGGACAAGCACAGAAGAGACCCAGTACTTC
TRBV15	-	TRBJ2-7	-	CATSRDRELYEQYF	TGTGCCACCAGCAGAGATCGAGAACTCTACGAGCAGTACTTC
TRBV19	TRBD1	TRBJ1-5	many	CASRTGGLSNQPQHF	TGTGCCAGTAGGACAGGGGGACTTAGCAATCAGCCCCAGCATTTT
TRBV7-8	TRBD1	TRBJ2-4	-	CASSPGTGGVAKNIQYF	TGTGCCAGCAGCCCGGGGACAGGGGGCGTGGCCAAAAACATTCAGTACTTC
TRBV19	TRBD1	TRBJ1-5	many	CASSPTGGGNQPQHF	TGTGCCAGTAGTCCTACAGGGGGCGGCAATCAGCCCCAGCATTTT
TRBV11-1	-	TRBJ2-1	once	CASSLEDTYNEQFF	TGTGCCAGCAGCCTTGAGGACACTTACAATGAGCAGTTCTTC
TRBV10-3	-	TRBJ1-4	-	CAISESGTNEKLFF	TGTGCCATCAGTGAGTCCGGCACTAATGAAAAACTGTTTTTT
TRBV30	-	TRBJ1-1	few	CAWSGRDTEAFF	TGTGCCTGGAGCGGGCGGGACACTGAAGCTTTCTTT
TRBV5-1	-	TRBJ2-2	-	CASSLEIRHTGELFF	TGCGCCAGCAGCTTGGAAATCAGGCACACCGGGGAGCTGTTTTTT
TRBV20-1	TRBD1	TRBJ2-7	many	CSAPGQGGHEQYF	TGCAGTGCTCCCGGACAGGGAGGCCACGAGCAGTACTTC
TRBV5-1	-	TRBJ2-7	many	CASSLGDGSSEQYF	TGCGCCAGCAGCTTGGGGGACGGATCCTCCGAGCAGTACTTC
TRBV5-5	TRBD1	TRBJ1-6	many	CASSFAGQGYSPLHF	TGTGCCAGCAGCTTCGCGGGACAGGGCTATTCACCCCTCCACTTT
TRBV20-1	TRBD1	TRBJ1-6	-	CSARGTGIYNSPLHF	TGCAGTGCTAGGGGGACAGGGATCTATAATTCACCCCTCCACTTT
TRBV25-1	-	TRBJ1-2	-	CASDSGTRNYGYTF	TGTGCCAGCGATTCCGGGACCCGAAACTATGGCTACACCTTC
TRBV29-1	TRBD1	TRBJ2-3	-	CSVAGTVLTDTQYF	TGCAGCGTTGCCGGGACAGTCTTGACGGATACGCAGTATTTT
TRBV20-1	TRBD1	TRBJ1-1	-	CSAGQGRDTEAFF	TGCAGTGCGGGACAGGGTAGGGACACTGAAGCTTTCTTT
TRBV29-1	-	TRBJ1-1	many	CSVTGLGNTEAFF	TGCAGCGTAACGGGCCTCGGGAACACTGAAGCTTTCTTT
TRBV7-9	-	TRBJ1-1	few	CASSFSQGLTTFF	TGTGCCAGCAGCTTCTCACAGGGTCTAACGACTTTCTTT
TRBV29-1	-	TRBJ1-4	many	CSVVSQVEGEKLFF	TGCAGCGTTGTTTCGCAGGTAGAGGGCGAAAAACTGTTTTTT
TRBV5-1	TRBD1	TRBJ1-6	-	CASSLPGTGVQKINSPLHF	TGCGCCAGCAGCTTGCCTGGGACAGGGGTCCAGAAGATAAATTCACCCCTCCACTTT
TRBV15	-	TRBJ1-2	many	CATSREGRVDYGYTF	TGTGCCACCAGCAGAGAAGGCAGGGTCGACTATGGCTACACCTTC
TRBV20-1	TRBD1	TRBJ1-1	-	CSAEDRGGWYAEAFF	TGCAGTGCTGAGGACAGGGGAGGGTGGTACGCTGAAGCTTTCTTT
TRBV20-1	TRBD1	TRBJ1-1	many	CSARGTGTFF	TGCAGTGCTAGAGGGACAGGGACTTTCTTT
TRBV6-5	TRBD1	TRBJ1-2	-	CASSSQFDRAGYTF	TGTGCCAGCAGTTCCCAATTCGACAGGGCTGGCTACACCTTC
TRBV7-2	TRBD1	TRBJ1-6	-	CASSSLGQSSSPLHF	TGTGCCAGCAGCTCACTGGGACAGTCCTCCTCACCCCTCCACTTT
TRBV11-2	TRBD2	TRBJ2-3	few	CASSAGLAGGTDTQYF	TGTGCCAGCAGCGCCGGACTAGCGGGAGGCACAGATACGCAGTATTTT
TRBV5-1	TRBD2	TRBJ2-7	once	CASSSGLATYEQYF	TGCGCCAGCAGCTCGGGACTAGCGACCTACGAGCAGTACTTC
TRBV2	TRBD1	TRBJ1-1	-	CASRRGQRDTEAFF	TGTGCCAGCAGGAGGGGACAGAGGGACACTGAAGCTTTCTTT
TRBV2	-	TRBJ2-3	many	CASGTGSDTQYF	TGTGCCAGCGGTACAGGGTCAGATACGCAGTATTTT